Listed here are 10 T cell receptor beta chains from one sample, sequenced in a study of CD8 T cells in Susac syndrome. RNA was extracted with the RNeasy kit, and a quantity of roughly 0.45 to 1 ug was reverse transcribed using random hexamers. Using its own MiXCR run on the immunoSEQ multiplex PCR reads, TCRdb lists one record per CDR3 protein. The table has hundreds of thousands of distinct CDR3 sequences, roughly 81% seen once; the top ten hold about 0.11%. What was sequenced was CD8+ T cells from PBMCs. The receptor set was obtained from a human donor with multiple sclerosis.

J is TRBJ2-1 and V is TRBV30; D may match TRBD1 or TRBD2 (5 bases each). The CDR3 covers 16 residues. The germline CDR1 and CDR2 sequences are GTSNPN and SVGIG (reference sequence). V was clipped by 1 base and J by 3 bases, with 16 bases between them. This chain's CDR3 is CAWSDPGTDNYNEQFF. CDR3 nucleotide sequence: TGTGCCTGGAGTGACCCCGGGACGGACAACTACAATGAGCAGTTCTTC.

This clonotype was detected only a few times. This rearrangement joins TRBV6-5 to TRBJ2-6; D unclear. Germline V gene data show CDR1 as MNHEY and CDR2 as SVGAGI. Trimming pared 4 bases from V and 0 bases from J, leaving 13 bases between. There are 17 residues in the CDR3. Here the CDR3 DNA reads TGTGCCAGCAGTTTGAATTCAGTTTACTCTGGGGCCAACGTCCTGACTTTC. This encodes CASSLNSVYSGANVLTF.

The count of this clonotype is one. CDR3 protein: CASSQAGEEQYF. CDR3 in DNA: TGTGCCAGCAGCCAAGCGGGAGAGGAGCAGTATTTT. The rearrangement uses TRBV7-9 and TRBJ2-3, with 8 bases lining up with TRBD2. CDR1 is SEHNR, CDR2 FQNEAQ, per germline (reference sequence). The V and J ends lost 5 bases and 11 bases, in that order; junction bases with no gene match: 6. The CDR3 is made up of 12 amino acids.

The sample holds a few counts of this clonotype. This chain connects TRBV27 to TRBJ2-1, with 8 bases fitting TRBD2. There are 17 residues in the CDR3. Germline CDR1 is MNHEY and CDR2 is SMNVEV (reference sequence). The ends lost 5 bases at V and 4 bases at J; junction bases unmatched: 13. The CDR3: CASSTPGTRSLYNEQFF. DNA for the CDR3: TGTGCCAGCAGTACTCCCGGGACTAGATCATTGTACAATGAGCAGTTCTTC.

This chain joins TRBV20-1 and TRBJ1-2; TRBD1 is a possible D gene (5 bases). CDR1 and CDR2 from the germline V gene are DFQATT and SNEGSKA (reference sequence). Trimming cost V 0 bases and J 6 bases, with 11 bases left between them. This CDR3 region has 13 residues. The CDR3 spells CSARDSRGDGYTF. CDR3 sequence (DNA): TGCAGTGCTAGAGATTCAAGGGGCGATGGCTACACCTTC.

The chain uses TRBV9 and TRBJ1-2; D is uncertain. The CDR3 loop spans 14 amino acids. Germline loops: CDR1 SGDLS, CDR2 YYNGEE. The germline V and J ends were trimmed by 3 bases and 6 bases, with 15 bases remaining between them. The CDR3: CASSAQGRTNGYTF. The CDR3 DNA sequence: TGTGCCAGCAGCGCACAAGGACGGACCAATGGCTACACCTTC.

This clonotype was recorded a few times. The chain employs TRBV7-9 and TRBJ2-1; the D is unclear. V lost 7 bases and J 0 bases, leaving 10 bases between the germline ends. The V gene's germline CDR1 is SEHNR and CDR2 FQNEAQ (reference sequence). The CDR3 has 14 amino acids. The CDR3 DNA reads TGTGCCAGCATGAAAAAGAGCTCCTACAATGAGCAGTTCTTC. Protein sequence: CASMKKSSYNEQFF. The whole variable domain, filled in from reference TRBV7-9 and TRBJ2-1, reads DTGVSQNPRHKITKRGQNVTFRCDPISEHNRLYWYRQTLGQGPEFLTYFQNEAQLEKSRLLSDRFSAERPKGSFSTLEIQRTEQGDSAMYLCASMKKSSYNEQFFGPGTRLTVL.

The chain links TRBV4-1 to TRBJ2-7; D not certain. Germline CDR1 and CDR2: MGHRA and YSYEKL. The ends were cut back, 0 bases at V and 1 base at J, with 13 bases in the middle. The CDR3 has 16 residues. Here the CDR3 DNA reads TGCGCCAGCAGCCAAGAGTTTGAGCGACGGTCCTACGAGCAGTACTTC. Amino acids: CASSQEFERRSYEQYF.

The chain links TRBV5-1 to TRBJ1-1; a weak D match, TRBD1 (5 bases). Germline V gene data show CDR1 as SGHRS and CDR2 as YFSETQ. The V and J ends lost 1 base and 0 bases respectively, with 13 bases between them. The CDR3 totals 16 residues. CDR3 nucleotide sequence: TGCGCCAGCAGCTTGCGTCCCGGGGCGGTGAACACTGAAGCTTTCTTT. This sequence encodes CASSLRPGAVNTEAFF.

V and J are TRBV19 and TRBJ2-1; unclear D gene. Germline CDR1 and CDR2: LNHDA and SQIVND (reference sequence). The length of the CDR3 is 16 residues. Trimming left V 3 bases short and J 3 bases short, with 15 bases between. The CDR3 DNA follows: TGTGCCAGTAGTATCTCGGCGTCAACGGTCTACAATGAGCAGTTCTTC. Encoded protein: CASSISASTVYNEQFF.